This entry describes one T cell receptor (beta chain). By its share of the sample, this clone is medium-sized (0.01 to 0.1%). The specificity of this receptor is unknown. No base quality values were provided; no much bigger clone lies one nucleotide off. This specimen comes from a study of OX40 agonist ivuxolimab in advanced cancers. For context, the study as a whole: Ivuxolimab, which targeted the costimulatory receptor OX40 (CD134), was an agonistic, fully human IgG2 monoclonal antibody. Three dose-escalation patients achieved partial responses, one with hepatocellular carcinoma and two with cutaneous melanoma. Intravenous ivuxolimab was administered to patients every 2 weeks at six dose levels: 0.01, 0.1, 0.3, 1.5, 3 and 10 mg/kg. The purpose of peripheral TCRbeta sequencing was to test whether ivuxolimab changed TCR sequence diversity and led to clonal T-cell expansion. Prior anti-PD-1, anti-PD-L1 or anti-CTLA-4 therapy was permitted, and approximately 42% of dose-escalation patients had received checkpoint inhibitors. The paper reports the monotherapy dose-escalation portion (N of about 47 patients) of the phase I ivuxolimab trial. In the dose-escalation cohort, more than 80% of patients were male, and the mean age was 60 years with a range of roughly 23 to 90. Of the roughly 50 dose-escalation patients, hepatocellular carcinoma was present in about 19, melanoma in approximately 15, renal cell carcinoma in 9 and head and neck cancer in 9. Points the paper makes about the study in general: In the 0.1-3.0 mg/kg groups, partial responders were among the patients with the lowest normalized peripheral clonal expansion, particularly in CD8+ T cells. At doses from 0.1 to 3.0 mg/kg, clonal expansion was seen in both CD4+ and CD8+ blood T cells between baseline and week 6. Low levels of normalized T-cell clonal expansion were also shown by some nonresponding patients. The antigen specificity of the peripheral T cells that underwent clonal expansion was not determined. After ivuxolimab, expanded clones were on average more numerous among CD8+ T cells than among CD4+ T cells.

The trial excluded patients who had a history of autoimmune disease or who were on systemic immunosuppression. Peripheral blood for TCR sequencing was drawn from every dose cohort at baseline, at cycle 4 day 1 and at cycle 7 day 1. Samples were obtained from an open-label, multicenter, first-in-human phase I dose-escalation trial of ivuxolimab. Adults with locally advanced or metastatic head and neck squamous cell, hepatocellular, melanoma or renal cell carcinoma were enrolled in the trial. Before TCR sequencing, CD4+ and CD8+ T cells were separately sorted from peripheral blood. Genomic DNA was extracted from sorted cells for sequencing of the TCRbeta CDR3 region. The immunoSEQ Assay was used to sequence the TCRbeta CDR3 regions. TCRdb re-hosts the immuneACCESS table, in-frame sequences only. Its copies lack some clones; in the studies checked, an unresolved V gene accounts for under half of them, and the cause for the rest is not known. The sample profile shows 28,000 or so clones; more than 85% of them were found once. Roughly 19% of the sample goes to the ten largest clones.

Looking up the germline V gene yields CDR1 MDHEN and CDR2 SYDVKM. The CDR3, cysteine through phenylalanine, is 15 amino acids long. The read is trimmed to its CDR3 DNA, 45 bases read in frame from base 1. V drops 4 bases and J drops 8 bases, leaving 18 bases in between. Here the sequenced sample was CD4+ or CD8+ T cells sorted from blood, taken in a trial of the OX40 agonist ivuxolimab. The chain is encoded by TRBV28 joined to TRBJ2-4; no D gene can be assigned with confidence. This clonotype was obtained from an adult with an advanced solid tumor such as melanoma, head and neck, liver or kidney cancer. In nucleotides, the sequence is TGTGCCAGCAGTTCGATGGACCCCGAGACGGACATTCAGTACTTC. Translated, this gives CASSSMDPETDIQYF.